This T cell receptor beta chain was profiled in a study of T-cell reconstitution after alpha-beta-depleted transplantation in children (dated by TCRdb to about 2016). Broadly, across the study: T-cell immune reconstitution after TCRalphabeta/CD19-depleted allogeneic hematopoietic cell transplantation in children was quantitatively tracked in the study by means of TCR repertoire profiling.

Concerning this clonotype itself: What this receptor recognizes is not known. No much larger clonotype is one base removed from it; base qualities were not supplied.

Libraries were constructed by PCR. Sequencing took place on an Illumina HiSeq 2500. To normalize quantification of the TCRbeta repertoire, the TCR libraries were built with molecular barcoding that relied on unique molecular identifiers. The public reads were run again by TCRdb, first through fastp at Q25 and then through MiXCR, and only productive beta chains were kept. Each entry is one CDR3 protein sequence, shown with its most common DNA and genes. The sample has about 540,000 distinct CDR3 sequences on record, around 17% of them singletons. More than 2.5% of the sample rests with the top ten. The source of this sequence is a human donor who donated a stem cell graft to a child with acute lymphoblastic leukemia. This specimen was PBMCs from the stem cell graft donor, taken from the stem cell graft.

The nucleotide sequence is given as TGTGCCAGTCTAGACACCAACTCCTACGAGCAGTACTTC. Its amino acids are CASLDTNSYEQYF. The sequence is built from TRBV27 and TRBJ2-7; the D gene identity is not certain. CDR1 and CDR2 are drawn from the germline V gene (reference sequence): MNHEY, SMNVEV. The germline ends are 12 bases apart after V is trimmed by 9 bases and J by 0 bases. The CDR3 runs 13 residues from the cysteine to the phenylalanine. Only CDR3 DNA is held: 39 bases, read in frame from base 1.